The present entry profiles one TCR beta chain with its context. V was clipped by 3 bases and J by 3 bases, with 15 bases between them. Germline V gene data show CDR1 as DFQATT and CDR2 as SNEGSKA (reference sequence). This CDR3 has 14 amino acids. The diagnostic basis comprised clinical symptoms, serum thyroxine and TRAb, thyroid ultrasound and orbital computed tomography. Extraction of PBMCs used roughly 10 ml of fresh peripheral blood. Authors of the study amplified TCR beta CDR3 regions from RNA transcripts. Using the HTBI primer set, a first-round RT-PCR was run on the TCR CDR3. TCRdb reprocessed the multiplex PCR reads with MiXCR, giving one entry per CDR3 protein. The sample yields hundreds of thousands of distinct CDR3 sequences, around 21% seen once. The data belong to a study of T cells in Graves' hyperthyroidism and ophthalmopathy.

Sequences were obtained from blood. This receptor was identified in a man aged 25-45 years with Graves' ophthalmopathy. The V and J genes are TRBV20-1 and TRBJ2-7; a possible D gene is TRBD2 (6 bases). CDR3 protein: CSASFGGLNYEQYF. The CDR3 DNA reads as TGCAGTGCTAGTTTCGGCGGACTAAACTACGAGCAGTACTTC.